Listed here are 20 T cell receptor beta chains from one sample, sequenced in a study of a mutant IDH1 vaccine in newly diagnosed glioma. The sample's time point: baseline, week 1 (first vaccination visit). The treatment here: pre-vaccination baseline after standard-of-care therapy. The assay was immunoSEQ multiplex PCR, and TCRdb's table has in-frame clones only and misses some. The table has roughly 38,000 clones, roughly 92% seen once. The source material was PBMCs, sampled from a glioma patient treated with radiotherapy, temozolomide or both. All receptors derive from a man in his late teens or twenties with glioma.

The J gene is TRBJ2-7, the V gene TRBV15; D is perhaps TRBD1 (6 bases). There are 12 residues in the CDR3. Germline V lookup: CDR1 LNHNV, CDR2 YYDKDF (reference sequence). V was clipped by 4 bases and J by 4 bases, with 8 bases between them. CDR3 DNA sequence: TGTGCCACCAGCACCCAGGGGTACGAGCAGTACTTC. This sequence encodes CATSTQGYEQYF. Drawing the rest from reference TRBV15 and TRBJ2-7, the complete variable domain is DAMVIQNPRYQVTQFGKPVTLSCSQTLNHNVMYWYQQKSSQAPKLLFHYYDKDFNNEADTPDNFQSRRPNTSFCFLDIRSPGLGDTAMYLCATSTQGYEQYFGPGTRLTVT.

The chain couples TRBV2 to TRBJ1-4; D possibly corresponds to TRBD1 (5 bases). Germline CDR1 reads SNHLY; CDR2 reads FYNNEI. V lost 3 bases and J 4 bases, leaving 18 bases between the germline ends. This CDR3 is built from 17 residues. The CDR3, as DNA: TGTGCCAGCAGTGAGGGGGGTGGGGGAATGGGTAATGAAAAACTGTTTTTT. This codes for CASSEGGGGMGNEKLFF.

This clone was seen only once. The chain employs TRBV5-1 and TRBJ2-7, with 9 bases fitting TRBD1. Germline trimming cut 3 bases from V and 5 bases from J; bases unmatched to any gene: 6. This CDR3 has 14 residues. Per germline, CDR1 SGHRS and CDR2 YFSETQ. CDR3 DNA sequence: TGCGCCAGCAGCTCCAGGGACAGGGTGGACGAGCAGTACTTC. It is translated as CASSSRDRVDEQYF.

The CDR3 sequence: CASSLGQDYGYTF. DNA for the CDR3: TGTGCCAGCAGCTTAGGACAGGACTATGGCTACACCTTC. The V gene is TRBV7-2, the J gene TRBJ1-2; D is perhaps TRBD1 (6 bases). The CDR3 consists of 13 residues. Per the germline V gene, CDR1 is SGHTA and CDR2 is FQGNSA. Trimming shortened V by 1 base and J by 3 bases, and 6 bases separated the two germline ends.

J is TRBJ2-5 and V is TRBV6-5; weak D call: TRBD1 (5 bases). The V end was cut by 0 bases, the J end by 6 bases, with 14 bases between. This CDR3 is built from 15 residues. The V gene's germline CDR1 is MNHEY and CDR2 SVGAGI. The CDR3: CASSYSSRATQTQYF. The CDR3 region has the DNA TGTGCCAGCAGTTACTCGTCCAGGGCGACGCAGACCCAGTACTTC.

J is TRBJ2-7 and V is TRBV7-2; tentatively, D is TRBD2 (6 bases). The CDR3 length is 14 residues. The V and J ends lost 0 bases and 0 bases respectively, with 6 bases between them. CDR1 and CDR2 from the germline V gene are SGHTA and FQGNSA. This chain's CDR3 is CASSLAGLSYEQYF. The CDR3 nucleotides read TGTGCCAGCAGCTTAGCGGGACTCTCCTACGAGCAGTACTTC. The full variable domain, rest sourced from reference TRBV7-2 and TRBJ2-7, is GAGVSQSPSNKVTEKGKDVELRCDPISGHTALYWYRQSLGQGLEFLIYFQGNSAPDKSGLPSDRFSAERTGGSVSTLTIQRTQQEDSAVYLCASSLAGLSYEQYFGPGTRLTVT.

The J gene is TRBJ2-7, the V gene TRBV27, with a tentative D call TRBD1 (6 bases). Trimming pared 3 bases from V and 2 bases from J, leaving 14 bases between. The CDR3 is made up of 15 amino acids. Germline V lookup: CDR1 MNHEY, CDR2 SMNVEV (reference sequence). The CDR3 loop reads CASSLSQGSTYEQYF. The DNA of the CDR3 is TGTGCCAGCAGTTTGAGTCAGGGGAGTACCTACGAGCAGTACTTC.

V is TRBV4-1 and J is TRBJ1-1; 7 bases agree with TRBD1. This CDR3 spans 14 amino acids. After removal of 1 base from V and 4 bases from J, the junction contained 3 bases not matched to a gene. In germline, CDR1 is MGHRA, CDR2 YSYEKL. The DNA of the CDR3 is TGCGCCAGCAGCCAAGTCGACAGGGCCACTGAAGCTTTCTTT. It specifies CASSQVDRATEAFF.

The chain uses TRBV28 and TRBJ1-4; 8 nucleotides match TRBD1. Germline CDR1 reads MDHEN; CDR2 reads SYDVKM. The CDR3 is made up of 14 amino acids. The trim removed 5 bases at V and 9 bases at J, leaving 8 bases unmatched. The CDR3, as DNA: TGTGCCAGCAGTCGTGACAGGGGTGGCCAAAAACTGTTTTTT. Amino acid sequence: CASSRDRGGQKLFF.

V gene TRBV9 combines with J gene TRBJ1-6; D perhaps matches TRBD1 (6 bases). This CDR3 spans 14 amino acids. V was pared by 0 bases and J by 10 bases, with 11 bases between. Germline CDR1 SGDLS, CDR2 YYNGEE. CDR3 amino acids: CASSVEGEESPLHF. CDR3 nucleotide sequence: TGTGCCAGCAGCGTAGAGGGGGAAGAGTCACCCCTCCACTTT.

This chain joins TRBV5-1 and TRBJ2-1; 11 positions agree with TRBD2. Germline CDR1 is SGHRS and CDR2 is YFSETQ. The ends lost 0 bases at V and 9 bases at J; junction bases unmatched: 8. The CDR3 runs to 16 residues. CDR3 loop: CASSLVLAGGGAEQFF. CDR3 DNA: TGCGCCAGCAGCTTGGTCCTAGCGGGAGGCGGAGCTGAGCAGTTCTTC.

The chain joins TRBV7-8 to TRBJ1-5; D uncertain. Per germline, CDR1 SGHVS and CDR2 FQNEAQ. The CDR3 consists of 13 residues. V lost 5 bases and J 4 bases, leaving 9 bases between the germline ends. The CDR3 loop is CASSQRWNQPQHF. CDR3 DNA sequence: TGTGCCAGCAGCCAGAGATGGAATCAGCCCCAGCATTTT.

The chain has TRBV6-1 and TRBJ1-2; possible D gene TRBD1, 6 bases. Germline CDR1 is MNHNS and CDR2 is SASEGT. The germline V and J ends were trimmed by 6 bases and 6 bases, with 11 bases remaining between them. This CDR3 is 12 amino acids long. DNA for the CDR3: TGTGCCAGCAGACTTACAGGGAATGGCTACACCTTC. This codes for CASRLTGNGYTF.

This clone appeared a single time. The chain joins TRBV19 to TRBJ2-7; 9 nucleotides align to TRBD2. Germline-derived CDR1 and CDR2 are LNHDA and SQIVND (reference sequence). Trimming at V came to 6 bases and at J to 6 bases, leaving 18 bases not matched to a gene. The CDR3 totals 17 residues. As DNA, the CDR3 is TGTGCCAGTAGCGACTATAGCGGGAGCACGAGGGGGGGCGAGCAGTACTTC. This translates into CASSDYSGSTRGGEQYF.

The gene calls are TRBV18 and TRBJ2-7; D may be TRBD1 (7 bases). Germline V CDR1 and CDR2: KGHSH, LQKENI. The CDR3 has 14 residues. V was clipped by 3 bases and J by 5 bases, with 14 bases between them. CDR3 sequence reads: CASSPRGDRDEQYF. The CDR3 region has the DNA TGTGCCAGCTCACCCAGGGGGGATCGGGACGAGCAGTACTTC.

The CDR3 region is CASSQDRVIRNEQYF. The CDR3 region has the DNA TGCGCCAGCAGCCAAGATCGAGTTATTCGCAACGAGCAGTACTTC. V and J are TRBV4-3 and TRBJ2-7; D is uncertain. This CDR3 region has 15 residues. V was cut by 0 bases and J by 5 bases, with 14 bases left in between. Looked up from germline, CDR1 is LGHNA and CDR2 is YSLEER.

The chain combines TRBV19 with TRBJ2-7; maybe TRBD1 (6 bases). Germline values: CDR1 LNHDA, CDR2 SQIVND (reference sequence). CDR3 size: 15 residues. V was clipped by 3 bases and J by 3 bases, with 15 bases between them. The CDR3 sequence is CASSIRQGPIYEQYF. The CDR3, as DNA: TGTGCCAGTAGTATCCGGCAGGGGCCAATCTACGAGCAGTACTTC.

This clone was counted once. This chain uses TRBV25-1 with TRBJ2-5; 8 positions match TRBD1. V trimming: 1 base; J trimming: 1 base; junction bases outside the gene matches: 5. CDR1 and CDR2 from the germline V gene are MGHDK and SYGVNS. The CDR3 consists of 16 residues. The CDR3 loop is CASSEWGTGVQETQYF. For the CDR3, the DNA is TGTGCCAGCAGTGAATGGGGGACAGGAGTCCAAGAGACCCAGTACTTC.

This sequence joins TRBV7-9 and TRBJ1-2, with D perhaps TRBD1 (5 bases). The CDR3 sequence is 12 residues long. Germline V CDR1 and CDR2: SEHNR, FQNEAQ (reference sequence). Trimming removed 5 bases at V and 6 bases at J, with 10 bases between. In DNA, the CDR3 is TGTGCCAGCAGCGGGGCAGGGAATGGCTACACCTTC. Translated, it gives CASSGAGNGYTF.

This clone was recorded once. CDR3 amino acids: CASSLSPGTKGDEQFF. The CDR3 region has the DNA TGCGCCAGCAGCCTTTCGCCCGGGACCAAGGGCGATGAGCAGTTCTTC. This chain connects TRBV4-3 to TRBJ2-1; D may be TRBD1 or TRBD2 (5 bases each). The CDR3 is 16 amino acids. Germline CDR1 and CDR2: LGHNA and YSLEER. The V end lost 4 bases, the J end lost 8 bases, and 21 bases lay between the germline ends.